The sequence of this T cell receptor beta chain was determined in a study of blood T cell repertoires in COVID-19. Study details: Spain, Italy and the United States supplied samples that represented acute and convalescent COVID-19. Sources were T cells, B-cell-depleted T cells, or PBMCs; the material itself was cDNA or gDNA.

Original methodology: From reference gene primer amplification, estimates of nucleated cell counts were derived. Data came from immunoSEQ multiplex PCR; TCRdb stores just in-frame clones and leaves some out. For V, J and clone size, that table is used; D and trimming come from the DNA. Of 78,000 or so clones in the sample, 83% were seen once. The V segment lost 10 bases and the J segment 1 base; nucleotides outside the gene matches: 11. The CDR3 totals 15 residues. Germline loops: CDR1 SEHNR, CDR2 FQNEAQ (reference sequence). This clonotype was obtained from a woman aged 60-75 years with acute or convalescent COVID-19. Sequenced material: peripheral blood. The genes are TRBV7-9 and TRBJ1-1, with 8 positions matching TRBD1. The CDR3 nucleotides read TGTGCCACCCTCCCGACGGGACAGGCGAACACTGAAGCTTTCTTT. It specifies CATLPTGQANTEAFF. Based on the CDR3 plus reference TRBV7-9 and TRBJ1-1, the full variable domain is DTGVSQNPRHKITKRGQNVTFRCDPISEHNRLYWYRQTLGQGPEFLTYFQNEAQLEKSRLLSDRFSAERPKGSFSTLEIQRTEQGDSAMYLCATLPTGQANTEAFFGQGTRLTVV.